Listed below are T cell receptor beta chains from one sample, sequenced in a study of cytomegalovirus exposure and HLA in healthy donors. Sequencing was performed with immunoSEQ multiplex PCR; in TCRdb, only in-frame clones are kept and a portion is missing. The table lists approximately 210,000 clones, 86% of them singletons. Sequencing was carried out using PBMCs. The source of these receptors is a young woman in good health and CMV-seronegative. Both conserved end residues are part of each CDR3. A D gene is named only where the DNA matches it firmly. Clone size is stated in some rows and not others, as once, few, many or a class when expanded.

d_call	v_call	clone_size	j_call	cdr3_aa	cdr3_nt
NA	TRBV18	NA	TRBJ2-7	CASSLQLEGLEQYF	TGTGCCAGCTCGCTTCAATTGGAGGGCCTCGAGCAGTACTTC
NA	TRBV9	NA	TRBJ2-3	CASSAREGPGTDTQYF	TGTGCCAGCAGCGCCCGAGAGGGTCCCGGCACAGATACGCAGTATTTT
NA	TRBV5-1	once	TRBJ2-7	CASSFSQSVLYEQYF	TGCGCCAGCAGCTTCAGTCAGAGCGTACTCTACGAGCAGTACTTC
TRBD2	TRBV10-3	once	TRBJ2-7	CAIRVGTSGQTYEQYF	TGTGCCATCAGGGTCGGGACTAGCGGACAGACCTACGAGCAGTACTTC
TRBD2	TRBV7-9	NA	TRBJ2-5	CASSPRLAGGQETQYF	TGTGCCAGCAGCCCCAGACTAGCGGGGGGACAAGAGACCCAGTACTTC
NA	TRBV2	NA	TRBJ1-4	CASSRDSREKLFF	TGTGCCAGCAGTCGGGACTCGCGGGAAAAACTGTTTTTT
NA	TRBV10-3	NA	TRBJ1-6	CAISDSHSSYNSPLHF	TGTGCCATCAGTGACAGCCACAGCTCCTATAATTCACCCCTCCACTTT
NA	TRBV5-4	NA	TRBJ1-5	CASSKKGDQPQHF	TGTGCCAGCAGCAAAAAGGGGGATCAGCCCCAGCATTTT
TRBD1	TRBV10-3	NA	TRBJ1-2	CATHGRGQGFPYGYTF	TGTGCCACCCATGGGCGGGGACAGGGATTTCCTTATGGCTACACCTTC
NA	TRBV6-5	NA	TRBJ1-2	CASSLGGRNYGYTF	TGTGCCAGCAGCCTGGGGGGACGTAACTATGGCTACACCTTC
TRBD2	TRBV6-1	NA	TRBJ2-7	CASSESGLAGAYEQYF	TGTGCCAGCAGTGAATCGGGACTAGCGGGGGCCTACGAGCAGTACTTC
TRBD1	TRBV6-1	few	TRBJ1-2	CASREGGQGDYGYTF	TGTGCCAGCAGAGAGGGCGGACAGGGAGACTATGGCTACACCTTC
NA	TRBV19	NA	TRBJ2-3	CASSDLPRPQADTQYF	TGTGCCAGTAGTGACCTCCCGAGGCCCCAAGCAGATACGCAGTATTTT
TRBD2	TRBV7-8	NA	TRBJ2-7	CASSSSGGAYEQYF	TGTGCCAGCAGCTCCTCGGGAGGCGCCTACGAGCAGTACTTC
NA	TRBV2	NA	TRBJ1-5	CASSEGGGRVQPQHF	TGTGCCAGCAGTGAAGGGGGGGGACGAGTTCAGCCCCAGCATTTT
NA	TRBV5-1	NA	TRBJ1-2	CASSETGNGDYGYTF	TGCGCCAGCAGCGAAACAGGGAATGGCGACTATGGCTACACCTTC
TRBD1	TRBV5-1	NA	TRBJ2-2	CASSVDRGDTGELFF	TGCGCCAGCAGCGTCGACAGGGGGGACACCGGGGAGCTGTTTTTT
TRBD1	TRBV2	NA	TRBJ2-7	CASSWDRGAYEQYF	TGTGCCAGCAGTTGGGACAGGGGGGCCTACGAGCAGTACTTC
NA	TRBV5-1	NA	TRBJ2-3	CATKTTGHTDTQYF	TGCGCCACTAAAACTACAGGGCACACAGATACGCAGTATTTT
NA	TRBV18	NA	TRBJ1-2	CASSQRTRGSGYTF	TGTGCCAGCTCACAGCGGACAAGGGGGAGCGGCTACACCTTC
NA	TRBV7-2	NA	TRBJ2-5	CASSLRAETQYF	TGTGCCAGCAGCCTCAGGGCCGAGACCCAGTACTTC
NA	TRBV14	NA	TRBJ2-3	CASSQVAGNTDTQYF	TGTGCCAGCAGCCAAGTCGCAGGGAACACAGATACGCAGTATTTT
NA	TRBV20-1	few	TRBJ1-6	CSASSNSPLHF	TGCAGTGCTTCGTCCAATTCACCCCTCCACTTT
TRBD2	TRBV30	NA	TRBJ2-1	CAWSVGTRRNNEQFF	TGTGCCTGGAGTGTAGGGACTAGGAGAAACAATGAGCAGTTCTTC
NA	TRBV12-5	NA	TRBJ1-1	CASGLVAPGAEAFF	TGTGCTAGTGGTTTGGTTGCCCCAGGGGCTGAAGCTTTCTTT
NA	TRBV5-4	NA	TRBJ1-3	CASSLDRSSGNTIYF	TGTGCCAGCAGCTTGGACAGAAGCTCTGGAAACACCATATATTTT
TRBD1	TRBV10-1	NA	TRBJ2-2	CASSDFGQGFGELFF	TGCGCCAGCAGTGATTTCGGACAGGGTTTCGGGGAGCTGTTTTTT
TRBD1	TRBV7-9	NA	TRBJ1-1	CASSSSPGQGDEAFF	TGTGCCAGCAGTTCCTCCCCGGGACAGGGGGATGAAGCTTTCTTT
NA	TRBV19	once	TRBJ2-1	CASSPRQLHHALTEQFF	TGTGCCAGTAGTCCCAGACAGCTCCACCACGCACTAACTGAGCAGTTCTTC
NA	TRBV9	few	TRBJ2-7	CASTPGDGSYEQYF	TGTGCCAGCACACCGGGGGACGGTTCCTACGAGCAGTACTTC
TRBD1	TRBV15	NA	TRBJ1-3	CATGTDDRAEISGNTIYF	TGTGCCACCGGGACTGACGACAGGGCCGAGATCTCTGGAAACACCATATATTTT
TRBD1	TRBV28	NA	TRBJ1-3	CASSWDRGVTIYF	TGTGCCAGCAGTTGGGACAGGGGGGTCACCATATATTTT
TRBD2	TRBV5-1	NA	TRBJ2-1	CASSLYSGMTIKDNEQFF	TGCGCCAGCAGCTTGTACAGCGGGATGACTATCAAGGACAATGAGCAGTTCTTC
TRBD1	TRBV9	NA	TRBJ1-1	CASSVRKPGQGEWDTEAFF	TGTGCCAGCAGCGTTAGAAAACCGGGACAGGGGGAATGGGACACTGAAGCTTTCTTT
TRBD1	TRBV7-8	NA	TRBJ1-2	CASSLGLDRINYGYTF	TGTGCCAGCAGCTTAGGGCTGGACAGGATTAACTATGGCTACACCTTC
TRBD1	TRBV27	NA	TRBJ1-2	CASRVQTGDDYGYTF	TGTGCCAGCAGAGTCCAGACAGGGGACGACTATGGCTACACCTTC
TRBD1	TRBV6-1	NA	TRBJ2-7	CASSEFHRGTYEQYF	TGTGCCAGCAGCGAATTCCACAGGGGAACCTACGAGCAGTACTTC
TRBD1	TRBV11-3	once	TRBJ1-4	CASSISGGKLFF	TGTGCCAGCAGCATCTCAGGGGGAAAACTGTTTTTT
TRBD1	TRBV13	NA	TRBJ1-2	CASSLRDSGRVKGYTF	TGTGCCAGCAGCTTACGGGACAGTGGGCGAGTGAAGGGTTACACCTTC
NA	TRBV27	NA	TRBJ1-1	CASSLWQNTEAFF	TGTGCCAGCAGTTTATGGCAGAACACTGAAGCTTTCTTT
NA	TRBV23-1	few	TRBJ2-7	CASRKYSGSYEQYF	TGCGCCAGCAGAAAGTACAGCGGCTCCTACGAGCAGTACTTC
TRBD1	TRBV7-6	NA	TRBJ2-7	CASSPDRGQYEQYF	TGTGCCAGCAGCCCAGACAGGGGGCAATACGAGCAGTACTTC